Listed below are T cell receptor beta chains from one sample, sequenced in a study of blood T cell repertoires in COVID-19. Data came from immunoSEQ multiplex PCR; TCRdb stores just in-frame clones and leaves some out. The data hold approximately 140,000 clones, with about 90% observed a single time. Sequenced material: peripheral blood. Receptor source: a middle-aged man with active or convalescent COVID-19. The CDR3 runs from the conserved cysteine through the conserved F or W.

cdr3_aa: CASSAQGLNTEAFF
j_call: TRBJ1-1
v_call: TRBV5-4

cdr3_aa: CASSLVAGFSYNEQFF
j_call: TRBJ2-1
v_call: TRBV5-6

cdr3_aa: CASHPETGTKNTGELFF
j_call: TRBJ2-2
v_call: TRBV28

cdr3_aa: CASGSGRPDTQYF
j_call: TRBJ2-3
v_call: TRBV25-1

cdr3_aa: CASSSNRGDNEKLFF
j_call: TRBJ1-4
v_call: TRBV2

cdr3_aa: CASSSHGQNYGYTF
j_call: TRBJ1-2
v_call: TRBV6-5

cdr3_aa: CASINRGLETQYF
j_call: TRBJ2-5
v_call: TRBV6-6

cdr3_aa: CASSEKGRLSLAGEGGELFF
j_call: TRBJ2-2
v_call: TRBV6-1

cdr3_aa: CASLGPDGLVTQPQHF
j_call: TRBJ1-5
v_call: TRBV28

cdr3_aa: CASSDSSLNTEAFF
j_call: TRBJ1-1
v_call: TRBV6-4

cdr3_aa: CASSSHKGTEAFF
j_call: TRBJ1-1
v_call: TRBV12-3/TRBV12-4

cdr3_aa: CASSQDHDSSYEQYF
j_call: TRBJ2-7
v_call: TRBV4-3

cdr3_aa: CATSRERSRTYNSPLHF
j_call: TRBJ1-6
v_call: TRBV15

cdr3_aa: CASSLGGSSQPQHF
j_call: TRBJ1-5
v_call: TRBV5-4

cdr3_aa: CASKRGQLSYEQYF
j_call: TRBJ2-7
v_call: TRBV6-5

cdr3_aa: CASIRGGGYGYTF
j_call: TRBJ1-2
v_call: TRBV6-5

cdr3_aa: CSAGQGVSYEQYF
j_call: TRBJ2-7
v_call: TRBV29-1

cdr3_aa: CSALPGTASTDTQYF
j_call: TRBJ2-3
v_call: TRBV29-1

cdr3_aa: CATSSHYGQGGSEQYF
j_call: TRBJ2-7
v_call: TRBV15

cdr3_aa: CASSLRDSLATNEKLFF
j_call: TRBJ1-4
v_call: TRBV5-1

cdr3_aa: CASSQGAGVFNEQYF
j_call: TRBJ2-7
v_call: TRBV9

cdr3_aa: CASSTGLSNYGYTF
j_call: TRBJ1-2
v_call: TRBV28

cdr3_aa: CASSLSSGRTYEQYF
j_call: TRBJ2-7
v_call: TRBV5-1

cdr3_aa: CASRDRDRGRNTEAFF
j_call: TRBJ1-1
v_call: TRBV2

cdr3_aa: CVISEDAGRAYEQYF
j_call: TRBJ2-7
v_call: TRBV10-3

cdr3_aa: CASSFVTDNSPLHF
j_call: TRBJ1-6
v_call: TRBV28

cdr3_aa: CASSSGTNQFF
j_call: TRBJ2-1
v_call: TRBV5-1

cdr3_aa: CASGLGYRTGETQYF
j_call: TRBJ2-5
v_call: TRBV12-5

cdr3_aa: CASSYAGGAQPQHF
j_call: TRBJ1-5
v_call: TRBV6-5

cdr3_aa: CASSTAGTGIYEQYF
j_call: TRBJ2-7
v_call: TRBV19

cdr3_aa: CASSLRLAGGNEQFF
j_call: TRBJ2-1
v_call: TRBV7-6

cdr3_aa: CASSLNSGQGITEAFF
j_call: TRBJ1-1
v_call: TRBV2

cdr3_aa: CASSLSAGPQETQYF
j_call: TRBJ2-5
v_call: TRBV7-3